This T cell receptor (beta chain) was recovered during a study of shared clonotypes between healthy human individuals. Study as a whole: With ages of 18 to 49, the donors were two women and three men.

Clones were read by immunoSEQ multiplex PCR, and TCRdb kept only the in-frame ones, dropping some. The sample holds about 1.9 million clones, just over 90% seen once. This clone was picked up one time. The naive CD8 fraction comprised CD45RO-negative cells positively selected for CCR7 and excluded terminally differentiated effector memory CD45RA+ cells. There were only Caucasian adults among the donors, and all lived in Nashville, Tennessee. V gave up 4 bases and J gave up 6 bases, with 28 bases separating them. CDR3 size: 18 residues. Germline loops: CDR1 MNHEY, CDR2 SMNVEV (reference sequence). The chain uses TRBV27 and TRBJ2-7, with D tentatively TRBD1 (6 bases). The sequence was obtained from a man in his late teens or twenties in good health. Some clones in this sample may be carry-over from other donors' samples. The sequencing sample was made of naive CD8+ T cells from PBMCs. DNA for the CDR3: TGTGCCAGCAGTTGGATTGGGGGCCCCCGGGACCTGGCGTCCGAGCAGTACTTC. Its protein product is CASSWIGGPRDLASEQYF.